These 14 T cell receptor beta chains share one sample of origin, sequenced in a study of CD8+CD57+ T cells in acquired aplastic anemia. Previously, flow cytometry had revealed CD8+CD57+ cell expansion in the patients chosen for sequencing. Profiling that covered TCR beta VDJ and CDR3 relied on genomic DNA as its template. One entry per CDR3 protein, called by TCRdb with MiXCR from the reads. Here the sample spans under 350,000 distinct CDR3 sequences, roughly 53% being singletons. The sequenced material came from sorted CD4+, CD8+, or CD8+CD57+ T cells (not recorded which) from PBMCs. The receptors shown here come from a human donor with aplastic anemia.

This clonotype has a count of ten or more. The gene calls are TRBV12-3 or TRBV12-4 and TRBJ1-2, with D maybe TRBD1 (6 bases). Trimming shortened V by 5 bases and J by 8 bases, and 18 bases separated the two germline ends. CDR3 size: 14 residues. The CDR3 region has the DNA TGTGCCAGCAGTCCCGGACAGCGAAGCATAGGCTACACCTTC. Translated, it gives CASSPGQRSIGYTF.

This clonotype was seen many times. J is TRBJ2-2 and V is TRBV10-3; TRBD2 is a possible D gene (5 bases). V dropped 10 bases and J dropped 2 bases, with 14 bases sitting between them. Germline V gene lookup returns CDR1 ENHRY and CDR2 SYGVKD. CDR3 length equals 14 residues. As DNA, the CDR3 is TGTGCCAGCTCCGGACGGGGAAACACCGGGGAGCTGTTTTTT. Translated, it gives CASSGRGNTGELFF.

The rearrangement links TRBV2 to TRBJ2-7; TRBD1 agrees at 8 bases. Trimming removed 2 bases from V and 3 bases from J; junction bases left unmatched: 6. The germline V gene has CDR1 SNHLY and CDR2 FYNNEI. The CDR3 is 15 amino acids. The CDR3 sequence: CASSEYRTGYYEQYF. In DNA, the CDR3 is TGTGCCAGCAGTGAATATAGGACAGGGTACTACGAGCAGTACTTC.

In its sample, this clonotype was seen once. Since no conserved phenylalanine or tryptophan closes the CDR3, a read error is the likely cause. This chain links TRBV29-1 with TRBJ2-1; D gene unclear. The CDR3 has 13 amino acids. The V gene's germline CDR1 is SQVTM and CDR2 ANQGSEA. The ends were cut back, 4 bases at V and 2 bases at J, with 9 bases in the middle. The CDR3 sequence: CSVVPTTYNEQFL. The CDR3, as DNA: TGCAGCGTTGTACCGACCACCTACAATGAGCAGTTCCTC.

The CDR3 DNA reads TGTGCCACTTTTGGCGGGGGCTCGCAGTATTTT. Translating it yields CATFGGGSQYF. The chain employs TRBV2 and TRBJ2-3; D possibly corresponds to TRBD2 (7 bases). Germline CDR1 reads SNHLY; CDR2 reads FYNNEI. This CDR3 spans 11 amino acids. V was pared by 10 bases and J by 10 bases, with 15 bases between.

In the case of this clonotype: The junction does not match germline at one end; this may be a read error. The chain recombines TRBV2 with TRBJ2-7; the match to TRBD1 covers 11 bases. Germline values: CDR1 SNHLY, CDR2 FYNNEI. This CDR3 contains 14 residues. CDR3: CAISEGQGAGEQYF. The CDR3 DNA reads TGTGCCATCAGTGAAGGACAGGGGGCGGGCGAGCAGTACTTC.

This clonotype was seen a handful of times. The chain joins TRBV24-1 to TRBJ2-2; either TRBD1 or TRBD2 may fit D (5 bases each). Germline loops: CDR1 KGHDR, CDR2 SFDVKD. This CDR3 region has 12 residues. Trimming removed 3 bases at V and 16 bases at J, with 14 bases between. Here the CDR3 reads CATSDESGRPFF. In DNA form, the CDR3 reads TGTGCCACCAGTGATGAGTCAGGGAGACCGTTTTTT.

In this sample, this clonotype turned up a few times. The chain recombines TRBV18 with TRBJ2-5; TRBD1 matches 8 bases. With 3 bases clipped from V and 1 base from J, the junction kept 13 bases outside the gene matches. In germline, CDR1 is KGHSH, CDR2 LQKENI. The CDR3 loop spans 18 amino acids. DNA of the CDR3: TGTGCCAGCTCACCCCCGGCTTCAGGGGGCGCCTCCCAAGAGACCCAGTACTTC. It codes for CASSPPASGGASQETQYF.

This clonotype was recorded at least ten times. The chain is built from TRBV5-8 and TRBJ1-2, with D maybe TRBD1 (6 bases). CDR3 size: 14 residues. Germline V gene lookup returns CDR1 SGHTS and CDR2 YDEGEE. V lost 0 bases, J lost 2 bases, and 8 bases lay in between. The CDR3 nucleotides are TGTGCCAGCAGCTTGGCGGGACAAAACTATGGCTACACCTTC. This codes for CASSLAGQNYGYTF.

The chain uses TRBV20-1 and TRBJ2-7; TRBD1 agrees at 9 bases. With V trimmed by 7 bases and J by 6 bases, 7 bases remained unmatched. In germline, CDR1 is DFQATT, CDR2 SNEGSKA (reference sequence). The CDR3 sequence is 12 residues long. As DNA, the CDR3 is TGCAGTGTTCGACAGGGGGGTACCGAGCAGTACTTC. Its protein is CSVRQGGTEQYF.

This clonotype was counted many times. V is TRBV7-2 and J is TRBJ2-7; 16 positions agree with TRBD2. The junction had 6 bases not matched to a gene; V was cut back by 4 bases and J by 3 bases. The CDR3 covers 17 residues. Per the germline V gene, CDR1 is SGHTA and CDR2 is FQGNSA. CDR3 in DNA: TGTGCCAGCAGCTCGGGGACTAGCGGGGGGGCTGTCTACGAGCAGTACTTC. This gives the protein CASSSGTSGGAVYEQYF.

V gene TRBV11-2 combines with J gene TRBJ2-7, with D unresolved. CDR3 length: 13 amino acids. Germline CDR1 and CDR2: SGHAT and FQNNGV. Between the trimmed V and J ends, which lost 8 bases and 0 bases, there was a span of 11 bases. The CDR3 DNA follows: TGTGCCAGCGGCCAGCTCCGCTCCTACGAGCAGTACTTC. This translates into CASGQLRSYEQYF. The full variable domain, completed using reference TRBV11-2 and TRBJ2-7, is EAGVAQSPRYKIIEKRQSVAFWCNPISGHATLYWYQQILGQGPKLLIQFQNNGVVDDSQLPKDRFSAERLKGVDSTLKIQPAKLEDSAVYLCASGQLRSYEQYFGPGTRLTVT.

The chain links TRBV7-4 to TRBJ2-7; 10 positions agree with TRBD2. This CDR3 has 16 amino acids. Germline loops: CDR1 SGHVT, CDR2 SQSDAQ. Germline trimming cut 4 bases from V and 6 bases from J; bases unmatched to any gene: 12. The DNA of the CDR3 is TGTGCCAGCAGCTCCGGTCTAGCGGGAGTAGCGGGCGAGCAGTACTTC. This codes for CASSSGLAGVAGEQYF.

Turning to this clonotype: A read error may explain this, as a much larger clone is one base away. The chain joins TRBV6-1 to TRBJ1-4; D perhaps matches TRBD1 (5 bases). Germline CDR1 is MNHNS and CDR2 is SASEGT. The CDR3 has 16 amino acids. CDR3 sequence reads: CASSRDGGTTNEKLLF. In nucleotides, the CDR3 is TGTGCCAGCAGTCGGGACGGCGGCACAACTAATGAAAAACTGCTTTTT.